A selection of T cell receptor beta chains follows, all from one sample in a study of T cell responses to AZD1222 COVID-19 vaccine. The method was immunoSEQ multiplex PCR; TCRdb's version includes in-frame clones alone and lacks a portion of them. The top ten clones hold roughly 31% of a sample with about 79,000 clones, about 88% of them seen once. The sample consisted of peripheral blood, taken 28 days after the second AZD1222 dose. These receptors all stem from an adult who received the AZD1222 COVID-19 vaccine. Each CDR3 is given with its conserved first and last residue. The order of the fields is J gene, clone size, D gene, V gene, CDR3 DNA, CDR3 protein. A D gene is named only where the DNA matches it firmly. A row's size may be missing; if present it is once, few, many or a size class.

j_call: TRBJ2-5
clone_size: NA
d_call: TRBD1
v_call: TRBV7-8
cdr3_nt: TGTGCCAGCAGAACAGACAGGGACCAAGAGACCCAGTACTTC
cdr3_aa: CASRTDRDQETQYF

j_call: TRBJ2-1
clone_size: NA
d_call: TRBD2
v_call: TRBV3-1/TRBV3-2
cdr3_nt: TGTGCCAGCAGCCAAGACGCTAGCGGGTCTTTCTATGAGCAGTTCTTC
cdr3_aa: CASSQDASGSFYEQFF

j_call: TRBJ1-4
clone_size: NA
d_call: TRBD1
v_call: TRBV29-1
cdr3_nt: TGCAGCGTTTGCCCGACAGGGAATGAAAAACTGTTTTTT
cdr3_aa: CSVCPTGNEKLFF

j_call: TRBJ1-3
clone_size: few
d_call: TRBD1
v_call: TRBV7-2
cdr3_nt: TGTGCCAGCAGCCGGGGACAGTCCTCTGGAAACACCATATATTTT
cdr3_aa: CASSRGQSSGNTIYF

j_call: TRBJ2-7
clone_size: NA
d_call: NA
v_call: TRBV29-1
cdr3_nt: TGCAGCGCCTCCCGGGGGCCGGGAGAGCAGTACTTC
cdr3_aa: CSASRGPGEQYF

j_call: TRBJ1-2
clone_size: NA
d_call: NA
v_call: TRBV5-6
cdr3_nt: TGTGCCAGCAGCTCTCTCGGCTACGGCTACACCTTC
cdr3_aa: CASSSLGYGYTF

j_call: TRBJ2-2
clone_size: NA
d_call: NA
v_call: TRBV2
cdr3_nt: TGTGCCAGCTTATTAGGTCCTAACACCGGGGAGCTGTTTTTT
cdr3_aa: CASLLGPNTGELFF

j_call: TRBJ1-1
clone_size: NA
d_call: NA
v_call: TRBV6-2/TRBV6-3
cdr3_nt: TGTGCCAGCAGTTACTCGAGTGGCAGGGGCGGCACTGAAGCTTTCTTT
cdr3_aa: CASSYSSGRGGTEAFF

j_call: TRBJ2-7
clone_size: NA
d_call: TRBD2
v_call: TRBV4-2
cdr3_nt: TGTGCCAGCAGCCAAGGGGGACTAGCGGGAGGACTCTCCTACGAGCAGTACTTC
cdr3_aa: CASSQGGLAGGLSYEQYF

j_call: TRBJ2-6
clone_size: NA
d_call: NA
v_call: TRBV3-1/TRBV3-2
cdr3_nt: TGTGCCAGCAGCCAATGGGGTGGAGAGAGCTCTGGGGCCAACGTCCTGACTTTC
cdr3_aa: CASSQWGGESSGANVLTF

j_call: TRBJ1-2
clone_size: NA
d_call: NA
v_call: TRBV29-1
cdr3_nt: TGCAGCGTTGAAGTAAGGGGTAATGGCTACACCTTC
cdr3_aa: CSVEVRGNGYTF

j_call: TRBJ1-4
clone_size: few
d_call: NA
v_call: TRBV5-6
cdr3_nt: TGTGCCAGCAGCCCGGAGGGGGAGGATGAAAAACTGTTTTTT
cdr3_aa: CASSPEGEDEKLFF

j_call: TRBJ2-5
clone_size: NA
d_call: NA
v_call: TRBV5-1
cdr3_nt: TGCGCCAGCAGTCCAGGGAGTTCCCTTGTCCGGGAGACCCAGTACTTC
cdr3_aa: CASSPGSSLVRETQYF

j_call: TRBJ2-2
clone_size: NA
d_call: TRBD1
v_call: TRBV5-1
cdr3_nt: TGCGCCAGCAGTCGGACAGGGGGGGCGAACACCGGGGAGCTGTTTTTT
cdr3_aa: CASSRTGGANTGELFF

j_call: TRBJ2-3
clone_size: NA
d_call: NA
v_call: TRBV6-1
cdr3_nt: TGTGCCAGCAGTGACTTCGGCAGACCCAACTCAGATACGCAGTATTTT
cdr3_aa: CASSDFGRPNSDTQYF

j_call: TRBJ1-1
clone_size: NA
d_call: NA
v_call: TRBV10-3
cdr3_nt: TGTGCCATCAGTTCGCTTGGGGGGACGAACACTGAAGCTTTCTTT
cdr3_aa: CAISSLGGTNTEAFF

j_call: TRBJ2-7
clone_size: NA
d_call: TRBD2
v_call: TRBV7-8
cdr3_nt: TGTGCCAGCAGCTTAGTTCTAGCGGAGTCCTACGAGCAGTACTTC
cdr3_aa: CASSLVLAESYEQYF

j_call: TRBJ1-4
clone_size: once
d_call: NA
v_call: TRBV19
cdr3_nt: TGTGCCAGTAGTGACCGGGGCCCAAGAGCAACTAATGAAAAACTGTTTTTT
cdr3_aa: CASSDRGPRATNEKLFF

j_call: TRBJ2-7
clone_size: NA
d_call: TRBD1
v_call: TRBV20-1
cdr3_nt: TGCAGTGCTGGTGACAGGGGGATCGACGAGCAGTACTTC
cdr3_aa: CSAGDRGIDEQYF

j_call: TRBJ2-5
clone_size: NA
d_call: NA
v_call: TRBV24-1
cdr3_nt: TGTGCCACCAGTAGGGTAGCTGAGACCCAGTACTTC
cdr3_aa: CATSRVAETQYF

j_call: TRBJ2-5
clone_size: NA
d_call: TRBD1
v_call: TRBV5-4
cdr3_nt: TGTGCCAGCAGCTTGGAGGGACAGGGTAGAGGAGAGACCCAGTACTTC
cdr3_aa: CASSLEGQGRGETQYF

j_call: TRBJ2-7
clone_size: NA
d_call: NA
v_call: TRBV16
cdr3_nt: TGTGCCAGCAGCCGAAGCTACGAGCAGTACTTC
cdr3_aa: CASSRSYEQYF

j_call: TRBJ2-2
clone_size: NA
d_call: TRBD2
v_call: TRBV14
cdr3_nt: TGTGCCAGCAGCCAAGTTTTCCTAGCGGGAGTTGCGAACACCGGGGAGCTGTTTTTT
cdr3_aa: CASSQVFLAGVANTGELFF

j_call: TRBJ2-3
clone_size: NA
d_call: TRBD2
v_call: TRBV28
cdr3_nt: TGTGCCAGCGGACCAACTAGCGGGAGCCATACGCAGTATTTT
cdr3_aa: CASGPTSGSHTQYF

j_call: TRBJ1-1
clone_size: NA
d_call: NA
v_call: TRBV5-1
cdr3_nt: TGCGCCAGCAGCTTGGATGAACACACTGAAGCTTTCTTT
cdr3_aa: CASSLDEHTEAFF

j_call: TRBJ1-6
clone_size: few
d_call: TRBD1
v_call: TRBV7-9
cdr3_nt: TGTGCCAGCAGCCCTCTCGAGGGCAGGGGGGGTTCACCCCTCCACTTT
cdr3_aa: CASSPLEGRGGSPLHF

j_call: TRBJ2-7
clone_size: NA
d_call: TRBD2
v_call: TRBV30
cdr3_nt: TGTGCCTGGACCGCGACTAGCGCGAGTTCCTACGAGCAGTACTTC
cdr3_aa: CAWTATSASSYEQYF

j_call: TRBJ2-7
clone_size: few
d_call: TRBD1
v_call: TRBV10-3
cdr3_nt: TGTGCCATCAGTGACCGGACAGGGGTCGACGAGCAGTACTTC
cdr3_aa: CAISDRTGVDEQYF

j_call: TRBJ1-4
clone_size: NA
d_call: NA
v_call: TRBV30
cdr3_nt: TGTGCCTGGAGTGTATTTCCCACCCAAAAACTGTTTTTT
cdr3_aa: CAWSVFPTQKLFF